This T cell receptor (beta chain) was retrieved from a study of blood T cell repertoires in COVID-19. In the study overall: PBMCs, B-cell-depleted T cells, or T cells provided the cDNA or gDNA that made up the material.

The CDR3 length is 15 residues. The germline CDR1 and CDR2 sequences are SNHLY and FYNNEI. J was trimmed by 0 bases and V by 6 bases; bases with no gene match: 4. Profiled with immunoSEQ multiplex PCR; TCRdb holds only in-frame clones, not every one. The top ten clones hold 1.9% of a sample with a few hundred thousand clones, around four fifths of them seen once. The sequenced material came from peripheral blood. The chain uses TRBV2 and TRBJ1-3; 8 bases are shared with TRBD1. The TCR comes from a man between 25 and 39 years old who had recovered from COVID-19. The DNA of the CDR3 is TGTGCCAGCAGAACAGGGGGTGGCTCTGGAAACACCATATATTTT. This encodes CASRTGGGSGNTIYF.